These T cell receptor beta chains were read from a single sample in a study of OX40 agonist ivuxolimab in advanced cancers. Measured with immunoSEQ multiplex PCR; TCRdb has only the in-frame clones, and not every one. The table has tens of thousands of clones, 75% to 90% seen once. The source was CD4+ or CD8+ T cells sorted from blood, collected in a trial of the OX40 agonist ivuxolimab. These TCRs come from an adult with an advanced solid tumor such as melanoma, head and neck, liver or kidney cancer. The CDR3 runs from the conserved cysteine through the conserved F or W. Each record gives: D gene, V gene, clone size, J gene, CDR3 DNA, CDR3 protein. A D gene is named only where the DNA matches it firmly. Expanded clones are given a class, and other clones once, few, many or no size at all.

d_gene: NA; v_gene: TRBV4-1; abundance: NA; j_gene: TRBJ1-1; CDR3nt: TGCGCCAGCAGCCAAGTCGGACTCATGAACACTGAAGCTTTCTTT; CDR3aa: CASSQVGLMNTEAFF
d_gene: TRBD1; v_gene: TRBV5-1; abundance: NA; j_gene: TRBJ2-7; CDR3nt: TGCGCCAGCAGCTGGGGGACAGGGGGGATCGAGCAGTACTTC; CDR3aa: CASSWGTGGIEQYF
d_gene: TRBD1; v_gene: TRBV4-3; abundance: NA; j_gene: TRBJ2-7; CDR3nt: TGCGCCAGCAGCCAAGACGACAGGGACCAGCAGTACTTC; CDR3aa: CASSQDDRDQQYF
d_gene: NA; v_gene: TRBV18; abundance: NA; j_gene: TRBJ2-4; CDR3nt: TGTGCCAGCTCACCACCTCTCCTAGCCAAAAACATTCAGTACTTC; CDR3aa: CASSPPLLAKNIQYF
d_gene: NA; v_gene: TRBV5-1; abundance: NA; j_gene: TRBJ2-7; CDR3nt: TGCGCCAGCAGCTTGGCCGGGGCTACGGAGCAGTACTTC; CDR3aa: CASSLAGATEQYF
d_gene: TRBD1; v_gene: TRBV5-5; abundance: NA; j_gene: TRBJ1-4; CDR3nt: TGTGCCAGCAGATCCGGGACAGGGATTTTGAGTGAAAAACTGTTTTTT; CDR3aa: CASRSGTGILSEKLFF
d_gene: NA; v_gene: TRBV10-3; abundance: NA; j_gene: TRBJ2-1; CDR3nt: TGTGCCATCAGCCCGAGGGGGAGCTCCTACAATGAGCAGTTCTTC; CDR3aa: CAISPRGSSYNEQFF
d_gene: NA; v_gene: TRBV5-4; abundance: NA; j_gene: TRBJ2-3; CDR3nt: TGTGCCAGCAGCTTGGAACTAAATTTGAGGACAGATACGCAGTATTTT; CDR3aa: CASSLELNLRTDTQYF
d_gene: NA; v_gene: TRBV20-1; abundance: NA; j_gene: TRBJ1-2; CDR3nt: TGCAGCGTCATAAGGTCCTATGGCTACACCTTC; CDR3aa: CSVIRSYGYTF
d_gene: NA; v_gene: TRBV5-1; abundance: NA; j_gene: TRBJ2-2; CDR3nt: TGCGCCAGCAGCTTGTGGTCGGGGGCGAACACCGGGGAGCTGTTTTTT; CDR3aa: CASSLWSGANTGELFF
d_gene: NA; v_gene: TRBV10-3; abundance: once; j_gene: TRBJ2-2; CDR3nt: TGTGCCATCGGCGGCAGAAATTTAGTAGGCGGGGAGCTGTTTTTT; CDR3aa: CAIGGRNLVGGELFF
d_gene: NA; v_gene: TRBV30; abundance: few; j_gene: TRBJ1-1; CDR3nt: TGTGCCTGGAGCGCTAAAGGCACTGAAGCTTTCTTT; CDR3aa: CAWSAKGTEAFF
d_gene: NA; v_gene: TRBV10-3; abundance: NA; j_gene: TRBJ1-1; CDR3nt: TGTGCCATCAGTGAGTCGGGGAATCCATCGGGGACTGAAGCTTTCTTT; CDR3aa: CAISESGNPSGTEAFF
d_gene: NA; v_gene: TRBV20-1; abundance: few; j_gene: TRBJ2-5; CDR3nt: TGCAGTGCGTCCCGGATGGAGACCCAGTACTTC; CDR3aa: CSASRMETQYF
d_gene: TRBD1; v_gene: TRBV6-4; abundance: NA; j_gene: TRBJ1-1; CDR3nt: TGTGCCAGCAAACTCGGGACAGGGGGTTTTGAAGCTTTCTTT; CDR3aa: CASKLGTGGFEAFF
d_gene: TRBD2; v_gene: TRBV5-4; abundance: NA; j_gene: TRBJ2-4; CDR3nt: TGTGCCAGCAGCCCGGGACTAGCGGGCGGTGCCAAAAACATTCAGTACTTC; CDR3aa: CASSPGLAGGAKNIQYF
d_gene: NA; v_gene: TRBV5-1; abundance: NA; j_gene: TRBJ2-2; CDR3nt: TGCGCCAGCAGCCCAGGGTTTGTCGGGGAGCTGTTTTTT; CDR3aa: CASSPGFVGELFF
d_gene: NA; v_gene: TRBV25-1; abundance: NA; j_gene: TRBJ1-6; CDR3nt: TGTGCCAGCAGTCTCAGCGATGCAGCCCCAGGTTCACCCCTCCACTTT; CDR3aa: CASSLSDAAPGSPLHF
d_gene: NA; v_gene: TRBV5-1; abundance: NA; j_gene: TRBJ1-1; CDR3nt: TGCGCCAGCAGCTTGGGAGAGCTCGGGGCTTTCTTT; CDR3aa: CASSLGELGAFF
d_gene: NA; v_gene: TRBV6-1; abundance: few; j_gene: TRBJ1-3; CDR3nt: TGTGCCAGCAGCCGGGACAATAAGAACACCATATATTTT; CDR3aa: CASSRDNKNTIYF
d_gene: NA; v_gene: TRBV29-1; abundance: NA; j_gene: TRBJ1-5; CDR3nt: TGCAGCGTTGCAACAGAGAATAGCAATCAGCCCCAGCATTTT; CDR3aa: CSVATENSNQPQHF
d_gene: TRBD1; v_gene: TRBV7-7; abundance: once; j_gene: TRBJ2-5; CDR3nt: TGTGCCAGCAGCTTAGGGACAGGGGGCGCGGAGACCCAGTACTTC; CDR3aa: CASSLGTGGAETQYF
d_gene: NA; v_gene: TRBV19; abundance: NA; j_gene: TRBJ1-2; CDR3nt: TGTGCCAGTAGTGCGGGGCGGAGAGCTAACTATGGCTACACCTTC; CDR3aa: CASSAGRRANYGYTF
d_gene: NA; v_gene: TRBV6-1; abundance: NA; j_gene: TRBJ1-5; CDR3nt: TGTGCCAGCAGTCCCAGCCTTGGACAGCCCCAGCATTTT; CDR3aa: CASSPSLGQPQHF
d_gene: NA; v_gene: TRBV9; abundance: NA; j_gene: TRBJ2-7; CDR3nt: TGTGCCAGCAGCGTAGATGGTTTGAGCGAGCAGTACTTC; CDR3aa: CASSVDGLSEQYF
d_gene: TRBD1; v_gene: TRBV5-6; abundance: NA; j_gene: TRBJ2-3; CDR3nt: TGTGCCAGCAGCGCCCGACAGGGAGGCACAGATACGCAGTATTTT; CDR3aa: CASSARQGGTDTQYF
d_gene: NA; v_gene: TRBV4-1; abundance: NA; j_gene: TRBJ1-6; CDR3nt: TGCGCCAGCAGCCAAGTTCGAGCACCAAGTTTAATTTCCTATAATTCACCCCTCCACTTT; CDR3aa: CASSQVRAPSLISYNSPLHF
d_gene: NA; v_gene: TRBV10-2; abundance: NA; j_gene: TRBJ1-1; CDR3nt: TGCGCCAGCAGAACCGGGACAATAAACACTGAAGCTTTCTTT; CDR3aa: CASRTGTINTEAFF
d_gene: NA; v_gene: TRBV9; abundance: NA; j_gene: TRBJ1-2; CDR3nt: TGTGCCAGCAGCGCCCGTGGGGATCCCCAAGCCCATGGCTACACCTTC; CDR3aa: CASSARGDPQAHGYTF
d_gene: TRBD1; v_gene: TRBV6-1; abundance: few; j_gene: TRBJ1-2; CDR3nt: TGTGCCAGCAGTGCGACAGGGAACTATGGCTACACCTTC; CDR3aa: CASSATGNYGYTF
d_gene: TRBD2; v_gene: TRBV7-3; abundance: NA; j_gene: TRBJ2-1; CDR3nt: TGTGCCAGCAGCACATACGGGACTAATAATAATGAGCAGTTCTTC; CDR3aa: CASSTYGTNNNEQFF
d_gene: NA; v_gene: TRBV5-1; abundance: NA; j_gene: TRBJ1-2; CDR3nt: TGCGCCAGCAGCTTGGTTTCGGGGGGAGGCTACACCTTC; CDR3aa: CASSLVSGGGYTF
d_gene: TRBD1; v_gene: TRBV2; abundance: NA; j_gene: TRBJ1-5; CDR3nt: TGTGCCAGCACGTCGGACAGGATAAATCAGCCCCAGCATTTT; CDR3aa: CASTSDRINQPQHF
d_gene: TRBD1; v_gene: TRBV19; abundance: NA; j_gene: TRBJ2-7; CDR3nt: TGTGCCAGTAGTAGTTGGACAGGAGGAGACGAGCAGTACTTC; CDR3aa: CASSSWTGGDEQYF
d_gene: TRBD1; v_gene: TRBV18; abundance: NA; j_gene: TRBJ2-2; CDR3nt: TGTGCCAGCTCACCAATCAGACAGGGTCCAGAGATCCCCGGGGAGCTGTTTTTT; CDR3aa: CASSPIRQGPEIPGELFF
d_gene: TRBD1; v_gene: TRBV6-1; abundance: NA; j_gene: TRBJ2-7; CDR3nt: TGTGCCAGCAGTGAAAACTGGACAGGGATCCACGAGCAGTACTTC; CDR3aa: CASSENWTGIHEQYF